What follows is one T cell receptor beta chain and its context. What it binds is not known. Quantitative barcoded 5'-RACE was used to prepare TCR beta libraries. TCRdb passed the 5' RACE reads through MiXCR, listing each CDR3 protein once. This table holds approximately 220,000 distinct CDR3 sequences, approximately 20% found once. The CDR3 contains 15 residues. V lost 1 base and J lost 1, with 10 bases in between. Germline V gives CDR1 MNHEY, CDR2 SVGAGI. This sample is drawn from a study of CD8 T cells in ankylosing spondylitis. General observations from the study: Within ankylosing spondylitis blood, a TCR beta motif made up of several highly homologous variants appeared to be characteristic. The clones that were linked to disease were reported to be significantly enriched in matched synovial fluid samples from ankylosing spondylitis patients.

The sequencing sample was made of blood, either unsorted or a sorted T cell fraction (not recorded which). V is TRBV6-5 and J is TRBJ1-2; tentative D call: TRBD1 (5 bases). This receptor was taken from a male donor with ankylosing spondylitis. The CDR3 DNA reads TGTGCCAGCAGTTACTTCCCGACAGATAACTATGGCTACACCTTC. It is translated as CASSYFPTDNYGYTF.